This entry lists 18 T cell receptor beta chains sequenced from one sample in a study of early T cells in non-severe SARS-CoV-2 infection. TCRdb reanalysed the 5' RACE reads using MiXCR and keeps one entry per CDR3 protein. The data contain fewer than 35,000 distinct CDR3 sequences, 9% to 9.5% of them seen just once; the ten biggest clones take up roughly 13%. The source material was whole blood. These receptors were obtained from an adult who was a healthcare worker with PCR-confirmed SARS-CoV-2 infection or an uninfected control (not recorded which).

CDR3 DNA: TGCGCCAGCAGCAGAGAACGGCGGGGCACTGAAGCTTTCTTT. As protein: CASSRERRGTEAFF. The chain employs TRBV5-1 and TRBJ1-1; D not certain. This CDR3 region has 14 residues. Trimming took 4 bases from V and 4 from J, leaving 14 bases between them. Germline V lookup: CDR1 SGHRS, CDR2 YFSETQ.

The CDR3, as DNA: TGTGCCAGCATCCCCCGGGCGGGGGAGCAGAACACCGGGGAGCTGTTTTTT. The encoded protein is CASIPRAGEQNTGELFF. The rearrangement joins TRBV12-3 or TRBV12-4 to TRBJ2-2; 7 bases match TRBD2. The V and J ends lost 7 bases and 1 base, in that order; junction bases with no gene match: 12. CDR3 length equals 17 residues.

The chain is built from TRBV30 and TRBJ2-7, with a possible D match to TRBD1 (6 bases). The CDR3 loop spans 15 amino acids. The V end lost 1 base, the J end lost 3 bases, and 16 bases lay between the germline ends. Germline-derived CDR1 and CDR2 are GTSNPN and SVGIG (reference sequence). CDR3 bases: TGTGCCTGGAGTGGCGGTGCAGGGGTCATCTACGAGCAGTACTTC. It yields the protein CAWSGGAGVIYEQYF. Drawing the rest from reference TRBV30 and TRBJ2-7, the complete variable domain is SQTIHQWPATLVQPVGSPLSLECTVEGTSNPNLYWYRQAAGRGLQLLFYSVGIGQISSEVPQNLSASRPQDRQFILSSKKLLLSDSGFYLCAWSGGAGVIYEQYFGPGTRLTVT.

This clonotype was detected ten times or more. The chain is built from TRBV10-1 and TRBJ2-1; weak D call: TRBD1 (6 bases). Germline-derived CDR1 and CDR2 are WNHNN and SYGVQD (reference sequence). Deletions cut 3 bases from V and 7 bases from J, with 16 bases between. The CDR3 sequence is 15 residues long. CDR3 nucleotides: TGCGCCAGCAGTGATGTACAGGGTGTACGGAATGAGCAGTTCTTC. Its protein product is CASSDVQGVRNEQFF.

V gene TRBV20-1 combines with J gene TRBJ2-7; the D is unclear. CDR3 length: 11 residues. The germline CDR1 and CDR2 sequences are DFQATT and SNEGSKA (reference sequence). V lost 3 bases and J 5 bases, leaving 8 bases between the germline ends. CDR3: CSASRRNEQYF. CDR3 nucleotide sequence: TGCAGTGCTAGTCGTCGAAACGAGCAGTACTTC.

On this clonotype itself: A single base separates this from a much larger clone, so it may be a read error. V is TRBV5-1 and J is TRBJ1-3; 7 bases are shared with TRBD1. The germline CDR1 and CDR2 sequences are SGHRS and YFSETQ. The CDR3 is 16 residues long. CDR3: CASSLELTGSGNTVYF. Here the CDR3 DNA reads TGCGCCAGCAGCTTGGAATTGACAGGGTCTGGAAACACCGTATATTTT.

This clonotype was observed a handful of times. In nucleotides, the CDR3 is TGTGCCAGCAGCTTAATCGGGGACGGCTACACCTTC. It specifies CASSLIGDGYTF. The chain combines TRBV11-2 with TRBJ1-2, with D perhaps matching TRBD1 (5 bases). The V gene's germline CDR1 is SGHAT and CDR2 FQNNGV. The CDR3 spans 12 residues. Trimming took 2 bases from V and 8 from J, leaving 9 bases between them.

This clonotype appeared a few times. The V call is TRBV2, the J call TRBJ1-5, with 7 bases lining up with TRBD1. The CDR3 contains 13 residues. CDR1 and CDR2 from the germline V gene are SNHLY and FYNNEI. V shed 5 bases and J 9 bases; nucleotides not matched to a gene: 7. CDR3 sequence (DNA): TGTGCCAGCAGTAAGGACAGGTCTTTGCCCCAGCATTTT. Residues: CASSKDRSLPQHF.

For this clonotype: The junction differs from germline at one of its ends, possibly a read error. The chain uses TRBV6-2 or TRBV6-3 and TRBJ2-1, with a possible D match to TRBD2 (5 bases). This CDR3 contains 15 residues. CDR1 MNHEY and CDR2 SVGEGT come from the germline V gene. The CDR3 region is CASSPGGGSHNEQFF. In DNA, the CDR3 is TGTGCCAGCTCCCCCGGCGGAGGCTCCCACAATGAGCAGTTCTTC.

The chain joins TRBV6-1 to TRBJ1-6; weak D call: TRBD1 (5 bases). The CDR3 spans 16 residues. CDR1 is MNHNS, CDR2 SASEGT, per germline. The V end was cut by 1 base, the J end by 1 base, with 8 bases between. The CDR3 nucleotides read TGTGCCAGCAGTGAAGTCGACAGATCCTATAATTCACCCCTCCACTTT. This gives the protein CASSEVDRSYNSPLHF.

Many counts were recorded for this clonotype. The chain employs TRBV14 and TRBJ2-2; the D is unclear. Germline CDR1 reads SGHDN; CDR2 reads FVKESK. This CDR3 is built from 13 residues. Trimming took off 2 bases at V and 4 bases at J, with 5 bases between the two ends. The CDR3 protein is CASSQSTTGELFF. The CDR3 region has the DNA TGTGCCAGCAGCCAATCGACCACCGGGGAGCTGTTTTTT.

This chain joins TRBV27 and TRBJ2-1; D uncertain. Trimming pared 5 bases from V and 0 bases from J, leaving 5 bases between. CDR1 is MNHEY and CDR2 is SMNVEV in the germline V gene (reference sequence). This CDR3 comprises 13 residues. This CDR3 is CASSGYSYNEQFF. The CDR3 DNA reads TGTGCCAGCAGTGGCTACTCCTACAATGAGCAGTTCTTC.

At least ten counts were recorded for this clonotype. The rearrangement uses TRBV2 and TRBJ2-5; 8 bases are shared with TRBD1. Germline V gene data show CDR1 as SNHLY and CDR2 as FYNNEI. The CDR3 runs to 14 residues. V lost 6 bases, J lost 1 base, and 4 bases stayed unmatched. In DNA, the CDR3 is TGTGCCAGCAGGCGGGACAGGAGCCAAGAGACCCAGTACTTC. Translation: CASRRDRSQETQYF.

This clonotype was found many times. The chain uses TRBV7-3 and TRBJ2-3; no firm D call. Trimming removed 5 bases at V and 0 bases at J, with 12 bases between. Per germline, CDR1 SGHTA and CDR2 FQGTGA. The CDR3 has 15 residues. Written as DNA, the CDR3 is TGTGCCAGCAGCCCCGACCGGTCTAGCACAGATACGCAGTATTTT. This gives the protein CASSPDRSSTDTQYF. Together with reference TRBV7-3 and TRBJ2-3, the CDR3 gives the full variable domain: GAGVSQTPSNKVTEKGKYVELRCDPISGHTALYWYRQSLGQGPEFLIYFQGTGAADDSGLPNDRFFAVRPEGSVSTLKIQRTERGDSAVYLCASSPDRSSTDTQYFGPGTRLTVL.

This clonotype came up many times. The CDR3 loop is CAIGRANEQYF. As DNA, the CDR3 is TGTGCCATCGGCCGGGCCAACGAGCAGTACTTC. The gene calls are TRBV10-3 and TRBJ2-7; D is unclear. Germline V gene data show CDR1 as ENHRY and CDR2 as SYGVKD. The CDR3 sequence is 11 residues long. Deletions cut 8 bases from V and 5 bases from J, with 10 bases between.

This clonotype was picked up many times. V usage is TRBV5-5 and J usage is TRBJ1-6; no clear D. V lost 4 bases, J lost 10 bases, and 15 bases lay in between. This CDR3 contains 14 residues. Germline CDR1 and CDR2: SGHKS and YYEKEE (reference sequence). The DNA for the CDR3 is TGTGCCAGCAGCCCAGAGACCCGGCCATCACCCCTCCACTTT. Translation gives CASSPETRPSPLHF. Together with reference TRBV5-5 and TRBJ1-6, the CDR3 gives the full variable domain: DAGVTQSPTHLIKTRGQQVTLRCSPISGHKSVSWYQQVLGQGPQFIFQYYEKEERGRGNFPDRFSARQFPNYSSELNVNALLLGDSALYLCASSPETRPSPLHFGNGTRLTVT.

The chain is built from TRBV10-3 and TRBJ2-7; D is possibly TRBD1 or TRBD2 (6 bases each). V was clipped by 10 bases and J by 2 bases, with 9 bases between them. Germline values: CDR1 ENHRY, CDR2 SYGVKD. This CDR3 region has 11 residues. CDR3 sequence: CATGGTYEQYF. CDR3 nucleotides: TGTGCCACCGGGGGCACCTACGAGCAGTACTTC.

This clonotype showed up many times. This sequence joins TRBV5-1 and TRBJ2-7; 8 positions match TRBD1. The CDR3 is 15 amino acids. Germline V gives CDR1 SGHRS, CDR2 YFSETQ. Trimming removed 1 base from V and 12 bases from J; junction bases left unmatched: 15. In DNA, the CDR3 is TGCGCCAGCAGCTTGACGGGACAGGCGGTTCCCCGGGGGTACTTC. It is translated as CASSLTGQAVPRGYF. The full variable domain, in which reference TRBV5-1 and TRBJ2-7 provide the parts outside the CDR3, is KAGVTQTPRYLIKTRGQQVTLSCSPISGHRSVSWYQQTPGQGLQFLFEYFSETQRNKGNFPGRFSGRQFSNSRSEMNVSTLELGDSALYLCASSLTGQAVPRGYFGPGTRLTVT.